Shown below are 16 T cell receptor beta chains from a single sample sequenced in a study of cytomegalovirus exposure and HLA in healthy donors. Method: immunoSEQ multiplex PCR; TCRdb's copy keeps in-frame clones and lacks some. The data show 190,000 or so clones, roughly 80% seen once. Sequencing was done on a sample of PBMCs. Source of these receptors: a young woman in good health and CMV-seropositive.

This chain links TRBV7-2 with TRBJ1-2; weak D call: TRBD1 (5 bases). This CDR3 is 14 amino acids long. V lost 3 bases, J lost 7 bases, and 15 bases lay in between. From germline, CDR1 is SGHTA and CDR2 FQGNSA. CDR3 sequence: CASSFWTEGFGYTF. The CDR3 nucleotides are TGTGCCAGCAGCTTCTGGACGGAGGGGTTTGGCTACACCTTC.

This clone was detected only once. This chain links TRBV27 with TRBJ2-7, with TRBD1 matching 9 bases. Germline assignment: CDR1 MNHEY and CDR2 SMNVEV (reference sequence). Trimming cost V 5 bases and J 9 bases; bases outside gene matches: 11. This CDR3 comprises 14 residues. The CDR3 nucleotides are TGTGCCAGCAGTCCCGGGACAGGGATAGTTAGGCAGTACTTC. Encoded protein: CASSPGTGIVRQYF.

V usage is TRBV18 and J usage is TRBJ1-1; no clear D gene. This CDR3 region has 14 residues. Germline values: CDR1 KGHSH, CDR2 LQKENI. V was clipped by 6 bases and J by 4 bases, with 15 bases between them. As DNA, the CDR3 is TGTGCCAGCTCCCCCAGCCCAGGCCTCACTGAAGCTTTCTTT. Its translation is CASSPSPGLTEAFF.

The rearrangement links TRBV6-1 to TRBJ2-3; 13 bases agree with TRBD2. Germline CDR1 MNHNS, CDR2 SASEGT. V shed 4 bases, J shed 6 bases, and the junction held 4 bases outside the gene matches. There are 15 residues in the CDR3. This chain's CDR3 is CASSGTSGGVDTQYF. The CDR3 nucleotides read TGTGCCAGCAGTGGAACTAGCGGGGGGGTTGATACGCAGTATTTT.

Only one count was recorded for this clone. CDR3 loop: CATTPGTGYTEAFF. DNA for the CDR3: TGCGCCACAACTCCCGGGACAGGGTACACTGAAGCTTTCTTT. The chain joins TRBV5-1 to TRBJ1-1; TRBD1 agrees at 9 bases. From germline, CDR1 is SGHRS and CDR2 YFSETQ. The V gene end was trimmed by 9 bases and the J gene end by 3 bases; junction bases not matched to a gene: 9. The CDR3 runs 14 residues.

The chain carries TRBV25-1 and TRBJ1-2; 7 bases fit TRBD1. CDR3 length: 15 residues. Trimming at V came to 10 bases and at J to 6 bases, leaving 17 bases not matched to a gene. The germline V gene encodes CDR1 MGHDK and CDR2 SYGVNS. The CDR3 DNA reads TGTGCCATCTCCTTGGGGTTCACAGGGGACGATGGCTACACCTTC. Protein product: CAISLGFTGDDGYTF.

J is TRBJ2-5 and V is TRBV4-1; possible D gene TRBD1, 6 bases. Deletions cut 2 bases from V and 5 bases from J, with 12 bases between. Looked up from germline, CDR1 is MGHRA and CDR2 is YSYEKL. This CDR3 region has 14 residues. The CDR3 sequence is CASSQLRGGETQYF. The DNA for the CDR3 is TGCGCCAGCAGCCAACTCCGTGGGGGCGAGACCCAGTACTTC.

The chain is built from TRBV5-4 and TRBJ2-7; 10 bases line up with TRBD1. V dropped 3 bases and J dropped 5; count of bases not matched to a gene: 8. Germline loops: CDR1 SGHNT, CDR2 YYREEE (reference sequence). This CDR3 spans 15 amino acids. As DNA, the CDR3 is TGTGCCAGCAGCTATACCGGACAGGGGGAACACGAGCAGTACTTC. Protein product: CASSYTGQGEHEQYF.

CDR3 residues: CASSLARGFRSPLHF. DNA for the CDR3: TGCGCCAGCAGCTTGGCCCGGGGATTTCGATCACCCCTCCACTTT. The genes are TRBV5-1 and TRBJ1-6; D ambiguous. The CDR3 totals 15 residues. CDR1 and CDR2 from the germline V gene are SGHRS and YFSETQ. Trimming removed 0 bases at V and 10 bases at J, with 14 bases between.

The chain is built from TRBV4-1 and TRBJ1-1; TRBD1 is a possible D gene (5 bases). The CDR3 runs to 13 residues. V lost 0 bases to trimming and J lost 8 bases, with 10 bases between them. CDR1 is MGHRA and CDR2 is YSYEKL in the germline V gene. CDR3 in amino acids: CASSQDMRTEAFF. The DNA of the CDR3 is TGCGCCAGCAGCCAAGATATGAGGACAGAAGCTTTCTTT.

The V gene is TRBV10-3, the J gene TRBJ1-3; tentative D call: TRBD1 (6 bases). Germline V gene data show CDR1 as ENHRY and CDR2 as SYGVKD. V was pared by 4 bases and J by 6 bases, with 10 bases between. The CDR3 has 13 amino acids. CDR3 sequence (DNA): TGTGCCATCAGTGCAGGGGATGAAAACACCATATATTTT. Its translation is CAISAGDENTIYF.

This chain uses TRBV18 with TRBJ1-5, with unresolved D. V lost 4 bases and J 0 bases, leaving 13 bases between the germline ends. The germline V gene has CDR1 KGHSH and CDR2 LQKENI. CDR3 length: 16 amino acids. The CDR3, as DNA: TGTGCCAGCTCACAGGACTCAGTGATTAGCAATCAGCCCCAGCATTTT. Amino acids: CASSQDSVISNQPQHF.

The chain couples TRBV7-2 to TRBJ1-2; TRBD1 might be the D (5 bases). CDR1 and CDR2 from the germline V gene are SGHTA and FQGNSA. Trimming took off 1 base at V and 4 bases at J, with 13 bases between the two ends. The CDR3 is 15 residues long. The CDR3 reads CASSLVRGRRYGYTF. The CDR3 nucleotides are TGTGCCAGCAGCTTAGTGCGGGGGAGACGCTATGGCTACACCTTC.

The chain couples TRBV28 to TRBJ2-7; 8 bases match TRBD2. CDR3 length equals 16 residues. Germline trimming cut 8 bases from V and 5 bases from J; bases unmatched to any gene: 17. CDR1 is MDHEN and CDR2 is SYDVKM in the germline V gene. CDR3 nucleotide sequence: TGTGCCAGCTCCCCAACGGAGCGGGGGCCTAGGGACGAGCAGTACTTC. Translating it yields CASSPTERGPRDEQYF. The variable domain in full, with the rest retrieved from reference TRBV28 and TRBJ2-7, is DVKVTQSSRYLVKRTGEKVFLECVQDMDHENMFWYRQDPGLGLRLIYFSYDVKMKEKGDIPEGYSVSREKKERFSLILESASTNQTSMYLCASSPTERGPRDEQYFGPGTRLTVT.

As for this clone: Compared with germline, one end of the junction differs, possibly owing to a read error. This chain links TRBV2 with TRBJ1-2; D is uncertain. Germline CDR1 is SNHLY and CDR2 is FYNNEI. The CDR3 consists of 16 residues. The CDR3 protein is CASREAQAGRYYGYTF. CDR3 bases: TGTGCCAGCAGGGAAGCCCAGGCTGGTCGTTACTATGGCTACACCTTC.

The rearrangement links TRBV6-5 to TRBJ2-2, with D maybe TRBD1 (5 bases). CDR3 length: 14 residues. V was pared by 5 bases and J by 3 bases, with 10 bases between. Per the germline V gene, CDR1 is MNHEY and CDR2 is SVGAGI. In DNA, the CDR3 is TGTGCCAGCAGTATGGACACTTACACCGGGGAGCTGTTTTTT. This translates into CASSMDTYTGELFF.